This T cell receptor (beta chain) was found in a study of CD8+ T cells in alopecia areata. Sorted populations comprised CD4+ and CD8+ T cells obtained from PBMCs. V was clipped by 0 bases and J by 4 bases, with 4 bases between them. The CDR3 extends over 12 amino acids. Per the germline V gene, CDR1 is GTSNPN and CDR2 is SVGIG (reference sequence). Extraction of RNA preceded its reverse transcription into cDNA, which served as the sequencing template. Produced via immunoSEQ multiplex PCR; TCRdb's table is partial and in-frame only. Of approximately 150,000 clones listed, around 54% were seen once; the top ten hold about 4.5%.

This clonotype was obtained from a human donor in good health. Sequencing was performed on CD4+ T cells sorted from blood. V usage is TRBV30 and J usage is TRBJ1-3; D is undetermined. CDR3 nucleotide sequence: TGTGCCTGGAGTGTACAAGGAAACACCATATATTTT. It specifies CAWSVQGNTIYF.